Each of the 7 T cell receptor beta chains below was sequenced from the same sample in a study of CD8+ T cells in alopecia areata. Treatment denoted: oral pan-JAK inhibitor, 5-10 mg twice daily. Investigators isolated RNA and reverse transcribed it into cDNA to act as the sequencing template. Only in-frame clones appear in the TCRdb table, and some are missing; sequencing was by immunoSEQ multiplex PCR. The repertoire holds around 100,000 clones, with about nine tenths as singletons. Sequences were derived from CD8+ T cells sorted from blood, sampled at roughly week 30, from a patient treated with tofacitinib. All receptors derive from a human donor with alopecia areata.

The chain employs TRBV9 and TRBJ2-3; D unclear. There are 10 residues in the CDR3. The germline V and J ends were trimmed by 4 bases and 10 bases, with 7 bases remaining between them. Germline-derived CDR1 and CDR2 are SGDLS and YYNGEE. The DNA for the CDR3 is TGTGCCAGCAGCTCAGACGCGCAGTATTTT. Its translation: CASSSDAQYF.

The genes are TRBV5-6 and TRBJ2-1; D is perhaps TRBD2 (6 bases). The CDR3 extends over 12 amino acids. The germline CDR1 and CDR2 sequences are SGHDT and YYEEEE. With 2 bases removed from V and 7 bases from J, the gap between germline ends came to 7 bases. The CDR3, as DNA: TGTGCCAGCAGCTTCCGGGAGAATGAGCAGTTCTTC. This translates into CASSFRENEQFF.

This sequence joins TRBV2 and TRBJ2-3, with 7 bases aligning to TRBD2. The germline CDR1 and CDR2 sequences are SNHLY and FYNNEI. The CDR3 covers 13 residues. Trimming removed 8 bases from V and 2 bases from J; junction bases left unmatched: 4. Here the CDR3 DNA reads TGTGCCAGCCCGGGACTAACCACAGATACGCAGTATTTT. Protein product: CASPGLTTDTQYF.

The chain combines TRBV11-2 with TRBJ2-7; TRBD2 aligns across 11 bases. The CDR3 is 15 residues long. Germline CDR1 and CDR2: SGHAT and FQNNGV. The V and J ends lost 3 bases and 3 bases, in that order; junction bases with no gene match: 4. CDR3: CASSFGTSGYYEQYF. The CDR3, as DNA: TGTGCCAGCAGCTTTGGGACTAGCGGATACTACGAGCAGTACTTC.

V gene TRBV9 combines with J gene TRBJ1-2, with D perhaps matching TRBD1 (6 bases). The V end was cut by 6 bases, the J end by 0 bases, with 12 bases between. The length of the CDR3 is 14 residues. The germline V gene has CDR1 SGDLS and CDR2 YYNGEE. DNA of the CDR3: TGTGCCAGCACCGGGGACACAGCTAACTATGGCTACACCTTC. This codes for CASTGDTANYGYTF.

This CDR3 is CASSYSREQFF. CDR3 in DNA: TGTGCCAGCAGTTACTCAAGGGAGCAGTTCTTC. The chain recombines TRBV6-5 with TRBJ2-1; D is undetermined. With 0 bases removed from V and 10 bases from J, the gap between germline ends came to 4 bases. CDR1 MNHEY and CDR2 SVGAGI come from the germline V gene. The CDR3 is made up of 11 amino acids.

The genes are TRBV11-2 and TRBJ2-3; D uncertain. CDR1 and CDR2 (germline): SGHAT, FQNNGV. The CDR3 totals 15 residues. The ends were cut back, 2 bases at V and 2 bases at J, with 11 bases in the middle. In DNA form, the CDR3 reads TGTGCCAGCAGCTTATGGGGTGCCCTCACAGATACGCAGTATTTT. Translating gives CASSLWGALTDTQYF.